This TCR beta chain is drawn from a study of control samples from healthy donors and cancer patients. The CDR3 is 15 residues long. V gave up 0 bases and J gave up 2 bases; unmatched junction bases: 4. Per germline, CDR1 GTSNPN and CDR2 SVGIG (reference sequence). Assay: immunoSEQ multiplex PCR; the TCRdb copy retains only in-frame clones and omits some. The data hold 150,000 or so clones, with 85% to 95% observed a single time. The sequence was collected from a man in his 60s with colorectal cancer. Sequenced: PBMCs. This chain links TRBV30 with TRBJ1-5; 7 nucleotides align to TRBD1. The CDR3 region is CAWSVTGLRNQPQHF. Written as DNA, the CDR3 is TGTGCCTGGAGTGTGACAGGGCTTCGCAATCAGCCCCAGCATTTT.